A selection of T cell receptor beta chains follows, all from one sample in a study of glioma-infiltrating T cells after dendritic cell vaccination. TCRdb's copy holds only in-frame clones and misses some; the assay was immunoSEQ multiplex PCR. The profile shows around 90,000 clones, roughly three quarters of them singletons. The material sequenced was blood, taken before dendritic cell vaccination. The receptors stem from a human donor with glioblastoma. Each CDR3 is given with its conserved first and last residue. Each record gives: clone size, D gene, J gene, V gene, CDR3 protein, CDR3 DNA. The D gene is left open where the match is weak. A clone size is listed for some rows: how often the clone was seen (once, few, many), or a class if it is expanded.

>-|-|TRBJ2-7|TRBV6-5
CASSYSGGYTYEQYF
TGTGCCAGCAGTTATAGTGGAGGCTATACCTACGAGCAGTACTTC
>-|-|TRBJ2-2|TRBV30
CAWSIGNTGELFF
TGTGCCTGGAGTATCGGGAACACCGGGGAGCTGTTTTTT
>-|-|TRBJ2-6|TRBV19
CASSIDRKAGAGANVLTF
TGTGCCAGTAGTATAGATAGGAAGGCAGGGGCTGGGGCCAACGTCCTGACTTTC
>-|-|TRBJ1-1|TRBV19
CASSIVTEAFF
TGTGCCAGTAGTATCGTCACTGAAGCTTTCTTT
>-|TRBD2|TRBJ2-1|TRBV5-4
CASSHPTSGSNEQFF
TGTGCCAGCAGCCACCCTACTAGCGGGAGTAATGAGCAGTTCTTC
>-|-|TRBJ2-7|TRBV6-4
CAGRQATTTRCQYF
TGTGCCGGCCGACAGGCCACCACTACGAGATGTCAGTACTTC
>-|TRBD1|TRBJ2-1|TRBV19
CASSGDRGPFYNEQFF
TGTGCCAGTAGTGGAGACAGGGGACCCTTCTACAATGAGCAGTTCTTC
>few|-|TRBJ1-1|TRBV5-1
CASSLTFSVGDMNTEAFF
TGCGCCAGCAGCTTAACATTCTCGGTCGGCGACATGAACACTGAAGCTTTCTTT
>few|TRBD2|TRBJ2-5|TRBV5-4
CASSPTSGVPKETQYF
TGTGCCAGCAGCCCGACTAGCGGGGTGCCCAAAGAGACCCAGTACTTC
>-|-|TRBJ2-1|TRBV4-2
CASSHELAPSSYNEQFF
TGTGCCAGCAGCCACGAACTAGCCCCGAGCTCCTACAATGAGCAGTTCTTC
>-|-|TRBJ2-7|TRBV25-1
CASSEIQGPSYEQYF
TGTGCCAGCAGTGAGATCCAGGGCCCCAGCTACGAGCAGTACTTC
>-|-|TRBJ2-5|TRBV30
CAWSDRTQYF
TGTGCCTGGAGTGACAGGACCCAGTACTTC
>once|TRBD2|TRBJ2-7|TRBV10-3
CAISGTSGFNEQYF
TGTGCCATCAGCGGGACTAGCGGGTTCAACGAGCAGTACTTC
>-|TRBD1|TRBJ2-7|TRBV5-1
CASSLMGLWDRVYEQYF
TGCGCCAGCAGCTTGATGGGGCTTTGGGACAGGGTATACGAGCAGTACTTC
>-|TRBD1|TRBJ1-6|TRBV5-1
CASSVGQGASPLHF
TGCGCCAGCAGCGTTGGACAGGGAGCTTCACCCCTCCACTTT
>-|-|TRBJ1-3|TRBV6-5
CASTDGGWTGNTIYF
TGTGCCAGCACCGACGGGGGATGGACTGGAAACACCATATATTTT
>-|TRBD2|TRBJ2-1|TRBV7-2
CASSLASGEGLLDEQFF
TGTGCCAGCAGCTTAGCTTCGGGGGAGGGCCTGTTGGATGAGCAGTTCTTC
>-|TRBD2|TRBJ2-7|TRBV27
CASSLAGSGGTYEQYF
TGTGCCAGCAGTTTAGCCGGTAGCGGGGGAACCTACGAGCAGTACTTC
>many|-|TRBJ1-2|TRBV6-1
CASSELLVYGYTF
TGTGCCAGCAGTGAATTACTGGTCTATGGCTACACCTTC
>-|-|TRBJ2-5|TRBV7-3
CASSRSRGETQYF
TGTGCCAGCAGCCGATCACGGGGGGAGACCCAGTACTTC
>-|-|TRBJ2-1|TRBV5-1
CASSVNYNEQFF
TGCGCCAGCAGCGTGAACTATAATGAGCAGTTCTTC
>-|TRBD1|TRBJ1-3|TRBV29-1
CSVESRGTGNTIYF
TGCAGCGTTGAATCCAGGGGGACTGGAAACACCATATATTTT
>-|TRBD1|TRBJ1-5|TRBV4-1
CASSQGWTGGKQPQHF
TGCGCCAGCAGCCAAGGATGGACAGGGGGCAAGCAGCCCCAGCATTTT
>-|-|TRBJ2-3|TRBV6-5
CASSPGGPDTQYF
TGTGCCAGCAGTCCCGGTGGGCCAGATACGCAGTATTTT
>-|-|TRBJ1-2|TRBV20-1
CSATGWYGYTF
TGCAGTGCTACCGGGTGGTATGGCTACACCTTC
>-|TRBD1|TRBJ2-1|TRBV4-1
CASSQGGQGFDEQFF
TGCGCCAGCAGCCAAGGGGGACAGGGTTTCGATGAGCAGTTCTTC
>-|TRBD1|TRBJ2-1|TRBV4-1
CASSAREGQGNNEQFF
TGCGCCAGCAGCGCACGGGAGGGACAGGGGAACAATGAGCAGTTCTTC
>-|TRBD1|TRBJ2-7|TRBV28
CVTCRQGPNEQYF
TGTGTCACCTGCAGACAGGGACCCAACGAGCAGTACTTC
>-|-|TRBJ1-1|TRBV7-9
CASRYLTMNTEAFF
TGTGCCAGCAGGTATCTAACCATGAACACTGAAGCTTTCTTT
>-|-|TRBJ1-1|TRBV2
CASSVGRDTEAFF
TGTGCCAGCAGTGTGGGGAGGGATACTGAAGCTTTCTTT
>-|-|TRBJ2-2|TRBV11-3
CASSSRLSGELFF
TGTGCCAGCAGCTCGAGACTATCGGGGGAGCTGTTTTTT
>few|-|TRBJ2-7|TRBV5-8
CASSLMSFSYEQYF
TGTGCCAGCAGCTTGATGAGCTTCTCCTACGAGCAGTACTTC
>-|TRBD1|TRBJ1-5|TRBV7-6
CASSLKGAGQPQHF
TGTGCCAGCAGCTTGAAGGGGGCCGGGCAGCCCCAGCATTTT
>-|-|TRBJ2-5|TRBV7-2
CASSSTRDLNQETQYF
TGTGCCAGCAGCTCCACCCGGGACTTAAATCAAGAGACCCAGTACTTC
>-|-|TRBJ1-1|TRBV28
CASSLIQDGRTEAFF
TGTGCCAGCAGCCTCATACAGGATGGGAGGACTGAAGCTTTCTTT
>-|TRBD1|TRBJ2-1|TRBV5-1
CASSSTGGPYNEQFF
TGCGCCAGCAGCTCAACAGGGGGTCCCTACAATGAGCAGTTCTTC
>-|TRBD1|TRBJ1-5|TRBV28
CASSLLGQGNQPQHF
TGTGCCAGCAGTCTCTTGGGACAGGGGAATCAGCCCCAGCATTTT
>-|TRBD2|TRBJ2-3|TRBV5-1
CASSLGSGSVADTQYF
TGCGCCAGCAGCTTGGGGAGCGGGAGTGTCGCAGATACGCAGTATTTT
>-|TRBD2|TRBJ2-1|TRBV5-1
CASSLSLAVYNEQFF
TGCGCCAGCAGCTTGAGTCTAGCGGTCTACAATGAGCAGTTCTTC